The clone carrying this TCR beta chain was seen ten or more times. The data are from a study of early T cells in non-severe SARS-CoV-2 infection. The CDR3 has 16 amino acids. J was trimmed by 7 bases and V by 6 bases; bases with no gene match: 13. The V gene's germline CDR1 is MDHEN and CDR2 SYDVKM. Individual cDNA molecules each received unique molecular identifiers attached to them. One entry per CDR3 protein results from TCRdb running MiXCR on the 5' RACE reads. The repertoire includes roughly 52,000 distinct CDR3 sequences, 5.5% to 8.5% of them detected once, and 5.8% sits in the top ten. Sequenced here: whole blood, sampled at baseline. This sequence originates from an adult who was a healthcare worker with PCR-confirmed SARS-CoV-2 infection or an uninfected control (not recorded which). J is TRBJ2-7 and V is TRBV28; TRBD1 matches 12 bases. As DNA, the CDR3 is TGTGCCAGCAGCCCTCTACCGGGACAGGGGGCGCGTGAGCAGTACTTC. Translating it yields CASSPLPGQGAREQYF.